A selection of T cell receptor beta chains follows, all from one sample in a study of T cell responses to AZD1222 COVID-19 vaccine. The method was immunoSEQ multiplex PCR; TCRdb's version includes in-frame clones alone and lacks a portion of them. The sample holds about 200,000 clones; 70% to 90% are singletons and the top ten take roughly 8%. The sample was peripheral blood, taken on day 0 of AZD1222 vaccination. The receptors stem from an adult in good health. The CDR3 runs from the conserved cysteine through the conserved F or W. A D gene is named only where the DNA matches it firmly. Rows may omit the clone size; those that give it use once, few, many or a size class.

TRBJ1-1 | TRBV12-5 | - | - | CASEFMQSQPTRNTEAFF | TGTGCTAGTGAATTCATGCAATCACAACCGACCAGGAACACTGAAGCTTTCTTT
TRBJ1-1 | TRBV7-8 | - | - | CASSRVLMNTEAFF | TGTGCCAGCAGCAGGGTTTTAATGAACACTGAAGCTTTCTTT
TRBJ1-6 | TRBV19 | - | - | CASTPREHRKNSPLHF | TGTGCCAGTACCCCCCGGGAGCACAGGAAGAATTCACCCCTCCACTTT
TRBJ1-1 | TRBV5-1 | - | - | CASSLFQGMNTEAFF | TGCGCCAGCAGCTTATTTCAGGGAATGAACACTGAAGCTTTCTTT
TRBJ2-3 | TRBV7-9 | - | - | CASSLMGGDTQYF | TGTGCCAGCAGCTTAATGGGGGGAGATACGCAGTATTTT
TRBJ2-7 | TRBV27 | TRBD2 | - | CASTPFVASGGEAYEQYF | TGTGCCAGCACCCCTTTCGTGGCTAGCGGGGGGGAGGCCTACGAGCAGTACTTC
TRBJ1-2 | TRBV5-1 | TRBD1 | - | CASSLVQGAYGYTF | TGCGCCAGCAGCTTGGTACAGGGGGCCTATGGCTACACCTTC
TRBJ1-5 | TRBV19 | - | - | CASSIPPGGSVQPQHF | TGTGCCAGTAGTATCCCACCAGGCGGGAGCGTTCAGCCCCAGCATTTT
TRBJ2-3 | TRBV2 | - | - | CASSEVGGSRGSQYF | TGTGCCAGCAGTGAAGTTGGAGGGTCGCGCGGGTCGCAGTATTTT
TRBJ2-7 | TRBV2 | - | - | CASSGPLAAPTSSYEQYF | TGTGCCAGCAGTGGCCCTTTAGCTGCCCCAACGAGCTCCTACGAGCAGTACTTC
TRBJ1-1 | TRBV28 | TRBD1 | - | CASSHSGTGGFEAFF | TGTGCCAGCAGTCACTCCGGGACAGGGGGTTTCGAAGCTTTCTTT
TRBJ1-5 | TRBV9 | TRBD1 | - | CASSVGGTVDQPQHF | TGTGCCAGCAGCGTAGGCGGGACAGTTGATCAGCCCCAGCATTTT
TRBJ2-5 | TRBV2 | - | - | CASSQQGGETQYF | TGTGCCAGCAGCCAACAGGGTGGGGAGACCCAGTACTTC
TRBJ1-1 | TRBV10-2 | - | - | CASTGGAKGGGTEAFF | TGCGCCAGCACGGGGGGCGCGAAGGGGGGAGGCACTGAAGCTTTCTTT
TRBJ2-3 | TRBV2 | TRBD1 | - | CASSRTGIHTDTQYF | TGTGCCAGCAGTAGGACAGGGATACATACAGATACGCAGTATTTT
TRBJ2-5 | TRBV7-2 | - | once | CASSLEQGSYQETQYF | TGTGCCAGCAGCTTAGAACAGGGTTCATACCAAGAGACCCAGTACTTC